One T cell receptor beta chain is described in this entry. The antigen remains unidentified. The data originate from a study of beta chain features in type 1 diabetes. Points from the study as a whole: A cDNA-based sequencing approach could over-represent cells with high TCR expression. Compared with healthy donors, patients appeared to share more similar naive, central memory and regulatory TCRB repertoires. Patients with Type 1 diabetes showed moderately but significantly shorter TCRB CDR3s in all four CD4+ subsets.

The whole isolated RNA underwent reverse transcription, so sequencing captured expressed TCRB transcripts. Profiled with immunoSEQ multiplex PCR; TCRdb holds only in-frame clones, not every one. The sample holds some 700,000 clones; under 15% are singletons and the top ten take approximately 0.022%. The sample comprised naive CD4+ T cells from blood. This clonotype was sampled from a man between 18 and 29 years old with type 1 diabetes.

CDR3 protein: CASSQAGTGVYGYTF. As DNA, the CDR3 is TGCGCCAGCAGCCAAGCCGGGACAGGGGTGTACGGCTACACCTTC. The chain is built from TRBV4-1 and TRBJ1-2; TRBD1 aligns across 10 bases. The V gene end was trimmed by 1 base and the J gene end by 8 bases; junction bases not matched to a gene: 7. CDR1 and CDR2 from the germline V gene are MGHRA and YSYEKL. The CDR3 extends over 15 amino acids.